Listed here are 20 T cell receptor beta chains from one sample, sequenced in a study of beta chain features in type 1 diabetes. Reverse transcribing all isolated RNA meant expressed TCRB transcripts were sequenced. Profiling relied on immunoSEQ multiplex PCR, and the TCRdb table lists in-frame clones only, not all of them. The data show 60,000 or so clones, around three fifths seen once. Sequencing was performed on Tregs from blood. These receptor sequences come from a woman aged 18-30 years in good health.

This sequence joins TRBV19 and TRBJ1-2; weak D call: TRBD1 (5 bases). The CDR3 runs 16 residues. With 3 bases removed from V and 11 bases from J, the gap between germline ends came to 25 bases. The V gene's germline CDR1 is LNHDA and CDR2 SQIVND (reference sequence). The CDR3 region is CASSIRDLGGIWRYTF. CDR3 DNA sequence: TGTGCCAGTAGTATTCGAGACCTCGGGGGAATATGGCGGTACACCTTC.

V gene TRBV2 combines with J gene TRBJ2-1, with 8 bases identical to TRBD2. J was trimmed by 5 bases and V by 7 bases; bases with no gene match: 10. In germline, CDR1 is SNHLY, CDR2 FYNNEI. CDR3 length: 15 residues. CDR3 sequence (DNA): TGTGCCAGCAATCAAGGTAGCGGGACCCACAATGAGCAGTTCTTC. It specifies CASNQGSGTHNEQFF. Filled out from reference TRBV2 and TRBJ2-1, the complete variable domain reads EPEVTQTPSHQVTQMGQEVILRCVPISNHLYFYWYRQILGQKVEFLVSFYNNEISEKSEIFDDQFSVERPDGSNFTLKIRSTKLEDSAMYFCASNQGSGTHNEQFFGPGTRLTVL.

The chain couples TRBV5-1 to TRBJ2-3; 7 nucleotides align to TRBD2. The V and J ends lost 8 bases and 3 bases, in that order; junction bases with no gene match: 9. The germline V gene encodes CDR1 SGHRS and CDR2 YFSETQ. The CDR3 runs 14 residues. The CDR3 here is CASAYAGVTDTQYF. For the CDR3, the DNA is TGCGCCAGTGCTTACGCGGGGGTTACAGATACGCAGTATTTT.

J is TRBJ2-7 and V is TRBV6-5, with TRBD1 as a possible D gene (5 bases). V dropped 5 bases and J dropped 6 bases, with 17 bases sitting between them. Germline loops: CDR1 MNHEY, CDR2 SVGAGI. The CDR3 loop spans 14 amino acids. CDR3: CASSTGQVRREQYF. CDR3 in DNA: TGTGCCAGCAGTACTGGACAAGTCCGCCGCGAGCAGTACTTC.

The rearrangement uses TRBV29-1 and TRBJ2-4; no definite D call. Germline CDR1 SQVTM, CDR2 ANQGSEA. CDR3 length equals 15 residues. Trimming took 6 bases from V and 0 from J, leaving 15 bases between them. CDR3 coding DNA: TGCAGCGTCCGTCCCCAGGTTCAAGCCAAAAACATTCAGTACTTC. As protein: CSVRPQVQAKNIQYF.

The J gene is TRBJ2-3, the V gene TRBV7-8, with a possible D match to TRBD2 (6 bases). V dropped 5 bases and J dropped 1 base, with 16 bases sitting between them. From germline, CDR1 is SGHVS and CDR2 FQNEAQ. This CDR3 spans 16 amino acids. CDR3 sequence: CASSPPGVHGTDTQYF. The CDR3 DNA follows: TGTGCCAGCAGCCCTCCGGGGGTGCACGGCACAGATACGCAGTATTTT.

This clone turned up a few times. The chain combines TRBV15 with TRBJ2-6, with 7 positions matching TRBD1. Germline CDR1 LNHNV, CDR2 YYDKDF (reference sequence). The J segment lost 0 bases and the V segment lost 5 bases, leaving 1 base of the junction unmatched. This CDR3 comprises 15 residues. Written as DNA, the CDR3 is TGTGCCACCAGCCCAGGGGGCTCTGGGGCCAACGTCCTGACTTTC. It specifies CATSPGGSGANVLTF.

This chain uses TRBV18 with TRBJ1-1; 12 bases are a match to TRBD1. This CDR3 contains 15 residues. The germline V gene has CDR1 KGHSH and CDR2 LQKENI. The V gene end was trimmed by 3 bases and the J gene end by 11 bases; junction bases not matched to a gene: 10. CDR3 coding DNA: TGTGCCAGCTCACCGCCTGCCGGGACAGGGGGCCTGGCTTTCTTT. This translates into CASSPPAGTGGLAFF. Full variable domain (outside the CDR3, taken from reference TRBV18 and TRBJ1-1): NAGVMQNPRHLVRRRGQEARLRCSPMKGHSHVYWYRQLPEEGLKFMVYLQKENIIDESGMPKERFSAEFPKEGPSILRIQQVVRGDSAAYFCASSPPAGTGGLAFFGQGTRLTVV.

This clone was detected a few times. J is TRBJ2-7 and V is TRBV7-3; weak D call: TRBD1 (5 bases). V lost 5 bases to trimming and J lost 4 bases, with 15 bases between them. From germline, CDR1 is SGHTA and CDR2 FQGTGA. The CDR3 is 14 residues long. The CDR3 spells CASSPDPTAYEQYF. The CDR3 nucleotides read TGTGCCAGCAGCCCCGACCCGACAGCTTACGAGCAGTACTTC.

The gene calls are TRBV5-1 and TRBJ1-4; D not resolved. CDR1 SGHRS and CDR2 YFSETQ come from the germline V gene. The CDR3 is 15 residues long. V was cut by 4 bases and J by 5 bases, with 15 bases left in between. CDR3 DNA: TGCGCCAGCAGCGAAAACCCAGCGGGGAATGAAAAACTGTTTTTT. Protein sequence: CASSENPAGNEKLFF.

This CDR3 is CASSLGTDYEQYF. Here the CDR3 DNA reads TGCGCCAGCAGCTTGGGAACAGACTACGAGCAGTACTTC. J is TRBJ2-5 and V is TRBV5-1, with unresolved D. The J call may be faulty, since TRBJ2-7 better matches the DNA end. CDR3 length: 13 residues. Germline CDR1 reads SGHRS; CDR2 reads YFSETQ.

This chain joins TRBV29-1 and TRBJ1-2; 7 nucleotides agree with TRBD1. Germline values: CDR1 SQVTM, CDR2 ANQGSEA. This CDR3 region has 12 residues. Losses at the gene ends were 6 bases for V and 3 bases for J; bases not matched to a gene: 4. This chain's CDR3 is CSVRDRDYGYTF. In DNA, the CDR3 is TGCAGCGTCCGAGACAGGGACTATGGCTACACCTTC.

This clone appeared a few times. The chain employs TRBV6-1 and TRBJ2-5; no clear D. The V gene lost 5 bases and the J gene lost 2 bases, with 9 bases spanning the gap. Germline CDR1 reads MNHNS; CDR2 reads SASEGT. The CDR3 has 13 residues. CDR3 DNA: TGTGCCAGCAGTTTCGGCAGGCAAGAGACCCAGTACTTC. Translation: CASSFGRQETQYF.

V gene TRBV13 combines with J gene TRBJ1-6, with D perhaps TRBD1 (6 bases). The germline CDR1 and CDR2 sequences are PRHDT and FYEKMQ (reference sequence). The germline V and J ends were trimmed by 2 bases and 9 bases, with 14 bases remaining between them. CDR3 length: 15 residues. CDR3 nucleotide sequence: TGTGCCAGCAGCTTACAACAGGGCCGGAGTTCACCCCTCCACTTT. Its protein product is CASSLQQGRSSPLHF.

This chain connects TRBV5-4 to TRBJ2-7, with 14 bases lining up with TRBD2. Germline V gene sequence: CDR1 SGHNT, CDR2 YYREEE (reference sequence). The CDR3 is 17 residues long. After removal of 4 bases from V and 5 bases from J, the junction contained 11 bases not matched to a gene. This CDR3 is CASSRGLAGVIEDEQYF. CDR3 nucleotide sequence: TGTGCCAGCAGCAGGGGACTAGCGGGAGTAATTGAGGACGAGCAGTACTTC.

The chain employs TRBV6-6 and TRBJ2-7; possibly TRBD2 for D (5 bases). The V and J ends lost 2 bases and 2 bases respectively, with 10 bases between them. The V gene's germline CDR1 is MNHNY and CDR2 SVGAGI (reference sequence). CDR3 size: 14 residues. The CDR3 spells CASSYGPGTYEQYF. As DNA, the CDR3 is TGTGCCAGCAGTTACGGACCGGGAACCTACGAGCAGTACTTC.

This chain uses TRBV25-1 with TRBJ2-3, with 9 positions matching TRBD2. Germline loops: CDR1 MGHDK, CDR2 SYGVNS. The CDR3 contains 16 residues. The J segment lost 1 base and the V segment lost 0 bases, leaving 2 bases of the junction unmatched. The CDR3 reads CASSEYRTSGTDTQYF. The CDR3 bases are TGTGCCAGCAGTGAATACCGGACTAGCGGCACAGATACGCAGTATTTT.

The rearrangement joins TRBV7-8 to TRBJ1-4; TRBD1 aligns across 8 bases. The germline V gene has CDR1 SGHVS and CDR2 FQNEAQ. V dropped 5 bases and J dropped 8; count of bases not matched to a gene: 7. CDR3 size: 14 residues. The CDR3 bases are TGTGCCAGCAGCGGACAGGGATTGAGAGAAAAACTGTTTTTT. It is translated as CASSGQGLREKLFF.

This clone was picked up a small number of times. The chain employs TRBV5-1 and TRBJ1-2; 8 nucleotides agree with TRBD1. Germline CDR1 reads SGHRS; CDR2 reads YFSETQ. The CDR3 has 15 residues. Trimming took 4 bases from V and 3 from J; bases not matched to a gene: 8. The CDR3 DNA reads TGCGCCAGCAGCCCTTGGACAGGGAGGGACTATGGCTACACCTTC. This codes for CASSPWTGRDYGYTF.

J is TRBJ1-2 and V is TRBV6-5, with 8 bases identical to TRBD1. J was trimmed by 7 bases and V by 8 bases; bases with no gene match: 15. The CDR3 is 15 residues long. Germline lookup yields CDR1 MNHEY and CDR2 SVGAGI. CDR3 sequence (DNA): TGTGCCAGCTTGGGGTACGGCGACAGGGGCGGTGGCTACACCTTC. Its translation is CASLGYGDRGGGYTF.